Listed here are 14 T cell receptor beta chains from one sample, sequenced in a study of cytomegalovirus exposure and HLA in healthy donors. Primers for the PCR totalled 60 Vbeta and 13 Jbeta. Using immunoSEQ multiplex PCR, the repertoire was profiled, and TCRdb retains in-frame clones only, with some absent. The table includes 60,000 to 65,000 clones, around 87% detected once. Sequenced: PBMCs. All receptors come from a man between 18 and 29 years old in good health and CMV-seronegative.

The genes are TRBV4-1 and TRBJ2-2; D is uncertain. Trimming took off 0 bases at V and 8 bases at J, with 10 bases between the two ends. Germline lookup yields CDR1 MGHRA and CDR2 YSYEKL. CDR3 length: 14 amino acids. The CDR3, as DNA: TGCGCCAGCAGCCAAGACAGGTCCCTGGGGGAGCTGTTTTTT. It translates to CASSQDRSLGELFF.

The chain joins TRBV6-5 to TRBJ2-1, with 11 bases matching TRBD2. This CDR3 comprises 14 residues. CDR1 is MNHEY, CDR2 SVGAGI, per germline. Trimming cost V 6 bases and J 9 bases; bases outside gene matches: 7. The CDR3 region is CASRPGLAVPEQFF. The CDR3 nucleotides read TGTGCCAGCAGGCCGGGACTAGCGGTCCCTGAGCAGTTCTTC.

The genes are TRBV19 and TRBJ2-1; 11 nucleotides align to TRBD2. Per the germline V gene, CDR1 is LNHDA and CDR2 is SQIVND (reference sequence). This CDR3 has 15 amino acids. Losses at the gene ends were 6 bases for V and 7 bases for J; bases not matched to a gene: 8. The CDR3 DNA follows: TGTGCCAGTAGGCTAGCGGGGGGCCTACAAAATGAGCAGTTCTTC. Translation gives CASRLAGGLQNEQFF.

The chain joins TRBV29-1 to TRBJ2-5; maybe TRBD2 (6 bases). The germline V gene encodes CDR1 SQVTM and CDR2 ANQGSEA. With 7 bases removed from V and 5 bases from J, the gap between germline ends came to 14 bases. This CDR3 has 12 amino acids. DNA for the CDR3: TGCAGCGCTCGGGGGTCATGGGAGACCCAGTACTTC. Protein product: CSARGSWETQYF.

The gene calls are TRBV23-1 and TRBJ2-5, with a tentative D call TRBD1 (5 bases). TRBV23-1 is sorted into the ORF group, with uncertain function. Trimming removed 2 bases at V and 2 bases at J, with 15 bases between. This CDR3 has 16 residues. The CDR3 sequence is CASSQRMQGSQETQYF. The CDR3 bases are TGCGCCAGCAGTCAACGGATGCAGGGATCTCAAGAGACCCAGTACTTC.

The chain is built from TRBV6-1 and TRBJ2-7, with TRBD2 identical over 9 bases. Germline CDR1 and CDR2: MNHNS and SASEGT. CDR3 length: 12 residues. Losses at the gene ends were 6 bases for V and 4 bases for J; bases not matched to a gene: 1. CDR3 protein: CASSLAGYEQYF. The CDR3 DNA reads as TGTGCCAGCAGCCTAGCGGGGTACGAGCAGTACTTC.

This clone has a handful of counts. This rearrangement joins TRBV6-1 to TRBJ2-2; possibly TRBD1 for D (6 bases). Trimming pared 6 bases from V and 1 base from J, leaving 12 bases between. This CDR3 spans 15 amino acids. Germline CDR1 is MNHNS and CDR2 is SASEGT. The CDR3 loop is CASRAGVGNTGELFF. The CDR3 DNA sequence: TGTGCCAGCAGAGCAGGGGTGGGGAACACCGGGGAGCTGTTTTTT.

CDR3 amino acids: CASSWTGDWGAFF. The DNA of the CDR3 is TGTGCCAGCAGCTGGACAGGGGATTGGGGAGCTTTCTTT. The rearrangement joins TRBV11-2 to TRBJ1-1; 9 bases match TRBD1. The germline V gene has CDR1 SGHAT and CDR2 FQNNGV. Unmatched junction bases numbered 7, after V lost 4 bases and J lost 10 bases. This CDR3 has 13 amino acids.

Concerning this clone itself: Sequence at one end of the junction differs from germline and may be a read error. The chain carries TRBV30 and TRBJ2-7; 7 bases line up with TRBD1. CDR1 is GTSNPN and CDR2 is SVGIG in the germline V gene (reference sequence). CDR3 length equals 11 residues. The CDR3 sequence is CAWSVNRGAIF. In nucleotides, the CDR3 is TGTGCCTGGAGTGTAAACAGGGGAGCCATCTTC.

The J gene is TRBJ2-2, the V gene TRBV6-1; 14 nucleotides line up with TRBD2. The CDR3 contains 15 residues. Germline V gene lookup returns CDR1 MNHNS and CDR2 SASEGT. The V and J ends lost 7 bases and 14 bases, in that order; junction bases with no gene match: 12. CDR3 loop: CASMRTSGGTPELFF. As DNA, the CDR3 is TGTGCCAGCATGCGGACTAGCGGGGGGACGCCGGAACTGTTTTTT.

J is TRBJ2-1 and V is TRBV5-1; a weak D match, TRBD2 (5 bases). Per germline, CDR1 SGHRS and CDR2 YFSETQ. This CDR3 is 14 amino acids long. V lost 4 bases, J lost 6 bases, and 14 bases lay in between. The CDR3 sequence: CASSPPGNPNEQFF. The CDR3 DNA reads TGCGCCAGCAGCCCCCCGGGAAACCCCAATGAGCAGTTCTTC.

The CDR3 coding sequence is TGCGCCAGCAGCCAAGAAGAGACAGGGATTGGCTACACCTTC. Its protein is CASSQEETGIGYTF. The J gene is TRBJ1-2, the V gene TRBV4-1; 7 nucleotides align to TRBD1. The CDR3 is 14 amino acids. Germline values: CDR1 MGHRA, CDR2 YSYEKL. The V gene end was trimmed by 0 bases and the J gene end by 7 bases; junction bases not matched to a gene: 5.

V usage is TRBV6-4 and J usage is TRBJ2-2; TRBD2 aligns across 7 bases. Trimming at V came to 2 bases and at J to 6 bases, leaving 0 bases not matched to a gene. Per the germline V gene, CDR1 is MRHNA and CDR2 is SNTAGT. The CDR3 has 13 residues. This CDR3 reads CASSDGGAGELFF. The CDR3 DNA sequence: TGTGCCAGCAGTGACGGGGGGGCCGGGGAGCTGTTTTTT.

The V gene is TRBV5-6, the J gene TRBJ1-2; D is uncertain. CDR1 and CDR2 (germline): SGHDT, YYEEEE. This CDR3 comprises 14 residues. V was clipped by 0 bases and J by 3 bases, with 9 bases between them. CDR3: CASSLGGPHYGYTF. CDR3 DNA sequence: TGTGCCAGCAGCTTGGGAGGGCCCCACTATGGCTACACCTTC.